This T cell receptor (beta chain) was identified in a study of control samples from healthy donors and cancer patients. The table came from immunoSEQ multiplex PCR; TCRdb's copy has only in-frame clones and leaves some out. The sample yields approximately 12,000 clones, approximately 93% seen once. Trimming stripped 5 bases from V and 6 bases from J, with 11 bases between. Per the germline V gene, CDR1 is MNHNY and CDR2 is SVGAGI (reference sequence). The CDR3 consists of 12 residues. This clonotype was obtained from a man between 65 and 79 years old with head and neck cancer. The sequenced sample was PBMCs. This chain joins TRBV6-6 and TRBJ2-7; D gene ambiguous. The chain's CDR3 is CASSRTSSEQYF. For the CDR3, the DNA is TGTGCCAGCAGTCGGACGAGTTCCGAGCAGTACTTC.